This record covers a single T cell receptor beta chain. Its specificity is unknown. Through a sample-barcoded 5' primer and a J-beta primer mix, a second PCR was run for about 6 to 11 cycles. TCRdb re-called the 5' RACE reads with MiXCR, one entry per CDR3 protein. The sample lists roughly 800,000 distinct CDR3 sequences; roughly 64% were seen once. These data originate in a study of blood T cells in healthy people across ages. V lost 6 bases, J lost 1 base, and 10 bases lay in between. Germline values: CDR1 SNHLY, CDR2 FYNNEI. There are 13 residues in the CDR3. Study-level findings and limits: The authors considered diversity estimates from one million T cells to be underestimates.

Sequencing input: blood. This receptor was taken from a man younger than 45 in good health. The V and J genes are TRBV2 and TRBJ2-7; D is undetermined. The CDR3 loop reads CASRWTESYEQYF. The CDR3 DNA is TGTGCCAGCAGATGGACGGAGTCCTACGAGCAGTACTTC.